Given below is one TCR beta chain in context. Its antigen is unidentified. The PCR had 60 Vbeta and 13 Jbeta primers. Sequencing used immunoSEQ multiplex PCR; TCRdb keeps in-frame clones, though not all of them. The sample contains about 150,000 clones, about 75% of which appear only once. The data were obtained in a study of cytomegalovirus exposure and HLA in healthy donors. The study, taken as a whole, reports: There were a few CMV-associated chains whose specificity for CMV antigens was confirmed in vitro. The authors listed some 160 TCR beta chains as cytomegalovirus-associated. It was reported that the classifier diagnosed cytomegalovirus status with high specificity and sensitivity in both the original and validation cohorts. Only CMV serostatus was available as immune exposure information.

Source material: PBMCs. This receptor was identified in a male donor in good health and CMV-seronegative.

The CDR3 bases are TGCGCCAGCAGCTCAATACAGGCGAACACTGAAGCTTTCTTT. It codes for CASSSIQANTEAFF. The chain couples TRBV5-1 to TRBJ1-1; perhaps TRBD1 as D (5 bases). The CDR3 covers 14 residues. V lost 3 bases to trimming and J lost 1 base, with 10 bases between them. Per germline, CDR1 SGHRS and CDR2 YFSETQ.